A single sample is the source of the 5 T cell receptor beta chains below, sequenced in a study of T cells in Graves' hyperthyroidism and ophthalmopathy. Amplification of TCR beta CDR3 regions was performed using RNA transcripts as template. HTBI primers were used for first-round RT-PCR of the TCR CDR3. A single record per CDR3 protein comes from TCRdb applying MiXCR to the multiplex PCR reads. The table includes roughly 660,000 distinct CDR3 sequences, approximately 15% detected once. Sequenced sample: blood. Source of these receptors: a man aged 45-60 years with Graves' hyperthyroidism.

This chain links TRBV6-1 with TRBJ2-7; no reliable D call. Germline values: CDR1 MNHNS, CDR2 SASEGT. This CDR3 contains 13 residues. V lost 7 bases and J 6 bases, leaving 16 bases between the germline ends. The CDR3 here is CASTYGSGSEQYF. The CDR3 DNA reads TGTGCCAGCACCTATGGAAGTGGGTCCGAGCAGTACTTC.

On this clonotype itself: In this CDR3 the conserved last residue, phenylalanine or tryptophan, is missing, so a read error is likely. This chain links TRBV5-6 with TRBJ1-1, with D unresolved. Trimming took off 4 bases at V and 3 bases at J, with 7 bases between the two ends. Germline loops: CDR1 SGHDT, CDR2 YYEEEE. There are 12 residues in the CDR3. The CDR3 DNA is TGTGCCAGCAGCATAGTCGACACTGAAGCTTTCCTT. Protein sequence: CASSIVDTEAFL.

This clonotype appeared many times. The chain uses TRBV28 and TRBJ1-2; perhaps TRBD1 as D (6 bases). Germline V gives CDR1 MDHEN, CDR2 SYDVKM. V lost 2 bases, J lost 8 bases, and 12 bases lay in between. CDR3 size: 13 residues. The CDR3 DNA is TGTGCCAGCAGTTTACAGGGGAACTTAGGCTACACCTTC. Translating gives CASSLQGNLGYTF.

Ten or more counts support this clonotype. The rearrangement links TRBV30 to TRBJ1-4; a weak D match, TRBD1 (5 bases). This CDR3 has 13 residues. The germline V and J ends were trimmed by 7 bases and 7 bases, with 16 bases remaining between them. CDR1 and CDR2 from the germline V gene are GTSNPN and SVGIG (reference sequence). DNA of the CDR3: TGTGCCTTCATGAACAGGACGAGTGAAAAACTGTTTTTT. Amino acid sequence: CAFMNRTSEKLFF. Variable domain in full (rest from reference TRBV30 and TRBJ1-4): SQTIHQWPATLVQPVGSPLSLECTVEGTSNPNLYWYRQAAGRGLQLLFYSVGIGQISSEVPQNLSASRPQDRQFILSSKKLLLSDSGFYLCAFMNRTSEKLFFGSGTQLSVL.

The V and J genes are TRBV4-1 and TRBJ2-7; the match to TRBD1 covers 8 bases. The CDR3 has 15 amino acids. The V gene end was trimmed by 5 bases and the J gene end by 5 bases; junction bases not matched to a gene: 11. From germline, CDR1 is MGHRA and CDR2 YSYEKL. The CDR3 region has the DNA TGCGCCAGCAGCGGCTGGGGCCAGGGGGCCCACGAGCAGTACTTC. It is translated as CASSGWGQGAHEQYF.